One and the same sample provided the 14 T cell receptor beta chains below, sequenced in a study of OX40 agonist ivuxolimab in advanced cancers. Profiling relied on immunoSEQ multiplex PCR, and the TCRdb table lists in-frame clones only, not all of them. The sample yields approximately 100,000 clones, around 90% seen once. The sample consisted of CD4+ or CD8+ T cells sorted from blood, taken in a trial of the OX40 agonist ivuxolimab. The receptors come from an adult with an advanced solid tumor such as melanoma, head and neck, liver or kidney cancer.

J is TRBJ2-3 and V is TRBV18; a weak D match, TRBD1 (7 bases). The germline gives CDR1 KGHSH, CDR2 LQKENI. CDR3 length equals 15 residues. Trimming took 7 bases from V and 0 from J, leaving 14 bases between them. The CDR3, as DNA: TGTGCCAGCTTACCGACAGGGACTAGCACAGATACGCAGTATTTT. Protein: CASLPTGTSTDTQYF.

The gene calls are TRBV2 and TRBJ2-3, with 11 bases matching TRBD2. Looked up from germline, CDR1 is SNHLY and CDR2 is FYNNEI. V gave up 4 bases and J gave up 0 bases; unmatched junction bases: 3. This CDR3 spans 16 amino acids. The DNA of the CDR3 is TGTGCCAGCAGTGGGACTAGCGGGTTTAGCACAGATACGCAGTATTTT. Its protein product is CASSGTSGFSTDTQYF. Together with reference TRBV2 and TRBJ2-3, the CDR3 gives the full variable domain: EPEVTQTPSHQVTQMGQEVILRCVPISNHLYFYWYRQILGQKVEFLVSFYNNEISEKSEIFDDQFSVERPDGSNFTLKIRSTKLEDSAMYFCASSGTSGFSTDTQYFGPGTRLTVL.

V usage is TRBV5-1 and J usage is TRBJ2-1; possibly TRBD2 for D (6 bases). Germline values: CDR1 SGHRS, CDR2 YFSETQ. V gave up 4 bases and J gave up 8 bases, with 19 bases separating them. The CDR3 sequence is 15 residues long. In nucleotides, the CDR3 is TGCGCCAGCAGCCGCGGGGCTCCCACAGGCCATGAGCAGTTCTTC. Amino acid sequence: CASSRGAPTGHEQFF.

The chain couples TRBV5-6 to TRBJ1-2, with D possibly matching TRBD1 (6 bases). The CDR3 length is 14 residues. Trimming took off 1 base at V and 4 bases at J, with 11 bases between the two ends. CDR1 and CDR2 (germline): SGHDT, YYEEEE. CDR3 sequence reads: CASSLFRTAYGYTF. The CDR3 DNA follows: TGTGCCAGCAGCTTGTTTAGGACAGCCTATGGCTACACCTTC.

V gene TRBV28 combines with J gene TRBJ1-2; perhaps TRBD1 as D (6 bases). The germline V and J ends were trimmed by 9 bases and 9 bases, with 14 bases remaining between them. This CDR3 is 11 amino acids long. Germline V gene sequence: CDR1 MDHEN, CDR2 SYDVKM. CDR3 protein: CASYDRFSYTF. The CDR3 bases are TGTGCCAGTTACGACAGGTTCAGCTACACCTTC.

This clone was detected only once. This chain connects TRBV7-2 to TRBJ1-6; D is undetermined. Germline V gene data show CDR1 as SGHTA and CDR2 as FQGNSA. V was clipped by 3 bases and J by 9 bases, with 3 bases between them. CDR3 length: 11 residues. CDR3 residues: CASSLRSPLHF. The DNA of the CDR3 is TGTGCCAGCAGCTTGCGTTCACCCCTCCACTTT.

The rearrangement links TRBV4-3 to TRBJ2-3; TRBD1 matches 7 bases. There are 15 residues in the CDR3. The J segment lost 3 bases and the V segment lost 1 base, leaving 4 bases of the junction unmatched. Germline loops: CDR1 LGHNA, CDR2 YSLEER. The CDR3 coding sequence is TGCGCCAGCAGCCAAGGGGGACAGAAAACAGATACGCAGTATTTT. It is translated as CASSQGGQKTDTQYF.

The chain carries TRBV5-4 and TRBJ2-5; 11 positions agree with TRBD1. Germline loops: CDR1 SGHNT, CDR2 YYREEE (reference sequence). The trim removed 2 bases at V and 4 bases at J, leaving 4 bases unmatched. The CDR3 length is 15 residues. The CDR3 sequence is CASSFGQGAPETQYF. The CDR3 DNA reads TGTGCCAGCAGCTTTGGACAGGGGGCACCAGAGACCCAGTACTTC.

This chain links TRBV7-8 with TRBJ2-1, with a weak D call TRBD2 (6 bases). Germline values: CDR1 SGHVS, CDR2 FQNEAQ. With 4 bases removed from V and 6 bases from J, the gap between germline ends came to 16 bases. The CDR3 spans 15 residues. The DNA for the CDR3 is TGTGCCAGCAGCTCGACCCGGGACTCCCTCAATGAGCAGTTCTTC. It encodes CASSSTRDSLNEQFF. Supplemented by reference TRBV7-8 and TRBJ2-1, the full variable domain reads GAGVSQSPRYKVAKRGQDVALRCDPISGHVSLFWYQQALGQGPEFLTYFQNEAQLDKSGLPSDRFFAERPEGSVSTLKIQRTQQEDSAVYLCASSSTRDSLNEQFFGPGTRLTVL.

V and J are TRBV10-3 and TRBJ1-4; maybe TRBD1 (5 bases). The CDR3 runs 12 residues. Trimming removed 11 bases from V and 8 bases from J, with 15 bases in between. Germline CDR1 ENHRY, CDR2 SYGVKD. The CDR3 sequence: CAASGRGEKLFF. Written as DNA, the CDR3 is TGTGCCGCCTCAGGGAGAGGAGAAAAACTGTTTTTT.

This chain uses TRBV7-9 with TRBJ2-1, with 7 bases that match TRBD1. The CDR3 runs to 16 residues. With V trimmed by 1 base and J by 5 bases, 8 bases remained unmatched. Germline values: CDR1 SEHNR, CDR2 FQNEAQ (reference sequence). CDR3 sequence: CASSLGGGGPNNEQFF. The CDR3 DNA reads TGTGCCAGCAGCTTAGGAGGGGGCGGACCGAACAATGAGCAGTTCTTC.

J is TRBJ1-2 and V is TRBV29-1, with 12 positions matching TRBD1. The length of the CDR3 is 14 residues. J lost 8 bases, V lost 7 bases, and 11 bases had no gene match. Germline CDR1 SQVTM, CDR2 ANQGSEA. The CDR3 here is CSATPGQGAQGYTF. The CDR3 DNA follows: TGCAGCGCTACACCGGGACAGGGGGCCCAGGGCTACACCTTC. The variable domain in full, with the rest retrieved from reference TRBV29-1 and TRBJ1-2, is SAVISQKPSRDICQRGTSLTIQCQVDSQVTMMFWYRQQPGQSLTLIATANQGSEATYESGFVIDKFPISRPNLTFSTLTVSNMSPEDSSIYLCSATPGQGAQGYTFGSGTRLTVV.

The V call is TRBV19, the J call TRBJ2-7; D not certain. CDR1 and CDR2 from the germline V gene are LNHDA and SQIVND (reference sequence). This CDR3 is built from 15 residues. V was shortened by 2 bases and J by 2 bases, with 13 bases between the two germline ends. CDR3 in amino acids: CASSILADVTYEQYF. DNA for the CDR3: TGTGCCAGTAGTATACTGGCAGATGTTACCTACGAGCAGTACTTC.

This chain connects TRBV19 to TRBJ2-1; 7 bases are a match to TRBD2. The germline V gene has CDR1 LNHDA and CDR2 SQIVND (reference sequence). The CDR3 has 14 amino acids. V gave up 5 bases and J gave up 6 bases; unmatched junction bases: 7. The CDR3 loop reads CASSPGWTSNEQFF. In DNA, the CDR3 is TGTGCCAGTAGTCCCGGTTGGACTAGCAATGAGCAGTTCTTC.